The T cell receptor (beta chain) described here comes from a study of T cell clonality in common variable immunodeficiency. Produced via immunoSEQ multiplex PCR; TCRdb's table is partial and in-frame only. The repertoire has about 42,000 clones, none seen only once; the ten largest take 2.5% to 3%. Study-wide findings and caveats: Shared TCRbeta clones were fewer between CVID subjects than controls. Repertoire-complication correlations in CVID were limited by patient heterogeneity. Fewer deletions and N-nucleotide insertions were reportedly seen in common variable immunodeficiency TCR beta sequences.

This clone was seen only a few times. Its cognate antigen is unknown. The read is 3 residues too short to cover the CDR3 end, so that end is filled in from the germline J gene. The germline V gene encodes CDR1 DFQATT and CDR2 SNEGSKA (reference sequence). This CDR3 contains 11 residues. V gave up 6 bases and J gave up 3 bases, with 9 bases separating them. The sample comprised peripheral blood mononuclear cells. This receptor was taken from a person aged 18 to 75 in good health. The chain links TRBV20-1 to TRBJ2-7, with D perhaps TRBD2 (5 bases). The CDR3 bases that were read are TGCAGTGCAGCGGTGGTCTACGAG. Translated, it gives CSAAVVYE. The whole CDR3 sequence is CSAAVVYEQYF.